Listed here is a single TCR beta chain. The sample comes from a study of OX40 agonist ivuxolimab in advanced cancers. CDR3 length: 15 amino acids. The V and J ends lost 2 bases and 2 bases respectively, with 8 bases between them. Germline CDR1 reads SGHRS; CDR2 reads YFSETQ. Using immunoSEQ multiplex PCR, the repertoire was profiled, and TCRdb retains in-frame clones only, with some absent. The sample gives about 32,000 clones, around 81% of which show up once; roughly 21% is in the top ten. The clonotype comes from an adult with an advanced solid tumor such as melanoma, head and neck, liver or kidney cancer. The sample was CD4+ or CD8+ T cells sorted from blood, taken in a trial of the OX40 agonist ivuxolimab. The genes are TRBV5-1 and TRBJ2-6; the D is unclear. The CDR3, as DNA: TGCGCCAGCAGCTTTATTGGTGCTGGGGCCAACGTCCTGACTTTC. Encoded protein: CASSFIGAGANVLTF.